The sequence of this T cell receptor beta chain was determined in a study of blood T cell repertoires in COVID-19. About the study: The origin of the acute and convalescent COVID-19 samples was the United States, Italy and Spain. T cells, B-cell-depleted T cells, or PBMCs provided the cDNA or gDNA that served as material.

This clone was detected only once. Original processing methods: Cell counts per sample came from amplifying reference gene primers. Profiled with immunoSEQ multiplex PCR; TCRdb holds only in-frame clones, not every one. V, J and clone size were drawn from that table, and D and trimming were deduced from the DNA. The sample contains just over 250,000 clones, about 88% of which appear only once. Germline CDR1 SGHTA, CDR2 FQGNSA. Deletions cut 5 bases from V and 8 bases from J, with 18 bases between. CDR3 length: 14 residues. Sequencing input: peripheral blood. This chain links TRBV7-2 with TRBJ1-2, with unresolved D. The clonotype was recovered from a man in his fifties or sixties who had recovered from COVID-19. CDR3 protein: CASSPSAAPEGYTF. The CDR3 bases are TGTGCCAGCAGCCCCAGTGCCGCCCCTGAAGGCTACACCTTC. The full variable domain, in which reference TRBV7-2 and TRBJ1-2 provide the parts outside the CDR3, is GAGVSQSPSNKVTEKGKDVELRCDPISGHTALYWYRQSLGQGLEFLIYFQGNSAPDKSGLPSDRFSAERTGGSVSTLTIQRTQQEDSAVYLCASSPSAAPEGYTFGSGTRLTVV.